The rows below give T cell receptor beta chains drawn from one sample of a study of T cells in localized non-small cell lung cancer. The table came from immunoSEQ multiplex PCR; TCRdb's copy has only in-frame clones and leaves some out. The sample records around 90,000 clones, over 70% being singletons. Sequenced material: PBMCs, taken before any cancer treatment. These receptors all come from a man aged 35-69 years with stage II squamous cell lung carcinoma. The conserved cysteine and the conserved F or W are not part of the CDR3 here. Fields, in order: V gene, J gene, CDR3 protein.

V: TRBV5-4; J: TRBJ2-3; CDR3: ASSLASGGTQY
V: TRBV4-3; J: TRBJ2-3; CDR3: ASSQDGAYTQY
V: TRBV29-1; J: TRBJ2-7; CDR3: SVGFSPYEQY
V: TRBV4-3; J: TRBJ1-2; CDR3: ASSQDPSNYGYT
V: TRBV30; J: TRBJ1-1; CDR3: AWSRTPNTEAF
V: TRBV19; J: TRBJ2-1; CDR3: ASSITMGMTGSVNEQF
V: TRBV5-1; J: TRBJ2-1; CDR3: ASRRGTDSYNEQF
V: TRBV30; J: TRBJ2-4; CDR3: AWSEIGQLKNIQY
V: TRBV28; J: TRBJ1-5; CDR3: AILGQGSQPQH
V: TRBV7-3; J: TRBJ1-1; CDR3: ASSLTGNGGGEAF
V: TRBV28; J: TRBJ2-1; CDR3: ASSWGGPTYNEQF
V: TRBV7-7; J: TRBJ1-5; CDR3: ASSPRTGDQPQH
V: TRBV4-1; J: TRBJ2-1; CDR3: ASSQRIAGVIYNEQF
V: TRBV28; J: TRBJ2-3; CDR3: ASSGLETTDTQY
V: TRBV7-9; J: TRBJ2-5; CDR3: ATSRREGETQY
V: TRBV2; J: TRBJ2-7; CDR3: ASGEISYEQY
V: TRBV4-1; J: TRBJ2-2; CDR3: ASSQDDRGGGTGELF
V: TRBV6-5; J: TRBJ1-5; CDR3: ASSPPQH
V: TRBV7-2; J: TRBJ1-5; CDR3: ASSRGRGPQPQH
V: TRBV14; J: TRBJ2-7; CDR3: ASSQESLQGYFSYEQY
V: TRBV5-1; J: TRBJ1-2; CDR3: ASSLESGLYGYT
V: TRBV5-6; J: TRBJ2-2; CDR3: ASRSLRSGELF
V: TRBV19; J: TRBJ2-2; CDR3: ASSMGTSRLPNTGELF
V: TRBV28; J: TRBJ1-1; CDR3: ASSLTAGQGTEAF
V: TRBV5-4; J: TRBJ2-5; CDR3: ASSWAAGGSRETQY
V: TRBV13; J: TRBJ2-7; CDR3: ASSDQGLSHYEQY
V: TRBV5-1; J: TRBJ1-2; CDR3: ASSLGTAEDYYGYT
V: TRBV7-8; J: TRBJ1-1; CDR3: ASSLARLNTEAF